The 23 T cell receptor beta chains reported below all come from one sample, sequenced in a study of CD4 T cells in relation to SARS-CoV-2 and coronaviruses (dated by TCRdb to the early 2020s). The library came from the immunoSEQ multiplex PCR assay. TCRdb re-hosts the immuneACCESS table, in-frame sequences only. Its copies lack some clones; in the studies checked, an unresolved V gene accounts for under half of them, and the cause for the rest is not known. The sample table holds 35,000 or so clones, of which 77% were seen once. The top ten hold about 2.5% of the sample. Their antigens are not known. The sequencing sample was made of memory CD4+ T cells from PBMCs, cultured in vitro. Read against the paper, the sample's cell subset or site label means: memory (non-naive) CD4+ T cells. All receptors come from an adult with COVID-19.

The chain carries TRBV6-5 and TRBJ2-1; tentative D call: TRBD1 (5 bases). With 6 bases removed from V and 10 bases from J, the gap between germline ends came to 13 bases. This CDR3 is built from 12 residues. Germline CDR1 is MNHEY and CDR2 is SVGAGI. The CDR3 nucleotides read TGTGCCAGCAGGCACCAGGGATTCGAGCAGTTCTTC. Amino acid sequence: CASRHQGFEQFF.

The chain employs TRBV10-3 and TRBJ2-3; 9 positions match TRBD2. V shed 8 bases and J 3 bases; nucleotides not matched to a gene: 3. The CDR3 has 13 residues. From germline, CDR1 is ENHRY and CDR2 SYGVKD. CDR3 nucleotide sequence: TGTGCCATCGGACTAGCGAGAACAGATACGCAGTATTTT. Its protein is CAIGLARTDTQYF.

This rearrangement joins TRBV28 to TRBJ2-7; TRBD2 agrees at 15 bases. Germline CDR1 reads MDHEN; CDR2 reads SYDVKM. V shed 6 bases and J 0 bases; nucleotides not matched to a gene: 15. CDR3 length: 20 residues. The CDR3 sequence: CASSFKPGTSGRYSSYEQYF. The CDR3 DNA follows: TGTGCCAGCAGCTTCAAGCCCGGGACTAGCGGGAGGTATAGCTCCTACGAGCAGTACTTC.

V is TRBV21-1 and J is TRBJ2-4; the D call in the table, TRBD1, was not verified against the DNA. TRBV21-1 is a known pseudogene. This CDR3 spans 15 amino acids. CDR3 bases: TGTGCCAGCAACACAGGGGAGGAGGCCAAAAACATTCAGTACTTC. This encodes CASNTGEEAKNIQYF.

The J gene is TRBJ2-1, the V gene TRBV30; D is unresolved. This CDR3 contains 15 residues. Germline values: CDR1 GTSNPN, CDR2 SVGIG (reference sequence). V was shortened by 0 bases and J by 0 bases, with 9 bases between the two germline ends. The DNA of the CDR3 is TGTGCCTGGAGTGTCGGCCTAAGCTCCTACAATGAGCAGTTCTTC. Its protein product is CAWSVGLSSYNEQFF.

The chain uses TRBV2 and TRBJ2-6; a weak D match, TRBD1 (6 bases). Germline CDR1 reads SNHLY; CDR2 reads FYNNEI. V lost 7 bases, J lost 3 bases, and 16 bases lay in between. The CDR3 covers 16 residues. CDR3 DNA: TGTGCCAGCACCCCCAGAGGGGGAAGTGGGGCCAACGTCCTGACTTTC. Its protein is CASTPRGGSGANVLTF.

This clone turned up a few times. The genes are TRBV19 and TRBJ1-3; no reliable D call. CDR1 is LNHDA and CDR2 is SQIVND in the germline V gene (reference sequence). Trimming took 5 bases from V and 0 from J, leaving 8 bases between them. This CDR3 spans 14 amino acids. The CDR3 region has the DNA TGTGCCAGTAGTCGGAAGAGCTCTGGAAACACCATATATTTT. Its protein is CASSRKSSGNTIYF.

The chain employs TRBV19 and TRBJ1-1; 9 bases fit TRBD1. Germline V gives CDR1 LNHDA, CDR2 SQIVND (reference sequence). V dropped 6 bases and J dropped 3; count of bases not matched to a gene: 14. The CDR3 is 17 residues long. The CDR3 DNA is TGTGCCAGTAGAATCCCTCTCTCGACAGGGGGTGACACTGAAGCTTTCTTT. Translated, it gives CASRIPLSTGGDTEAFF.

The CDR3 sequence: CASSNDRIAYEQYF. The DNA for the CDR3 is TGTGCCAGCAGCAATGACAGGATAGCCTACGAGCAGTACTTC. J is TRBJ2-7 and V is TRBV6-5; D may be TRBD1 (6 bases). The CDR3 has 14 amino acids. Germline V gene lookup returns CDR1 MNHEY and CDR2 SVGAGI. The V and J ends lost 6 bases and 2 bases respectively, with 14 bases between them.

The rearrangement uses TRBV7-2 and TRBJ2-2; D not resolved. The germline V and J ends were trimmed by 3 bases and 3 bases, with 5 bases remaining between them. The germline CDR1 and CDR2 sequences are SGHTA and FQGNSA. The CDR3 contains 13 residues. Here the CDR3 DNA reads TGTGCCAGCAGCTTCACATACACCGGGGAGCTGTTTTTT. Translating it yields CASSFTYTGELFF.

This clone was detected a few times. This sequence joins TRBV7-3 and TRBJ2-2; D is perhaps TRBD1 (5 bases). The CDR3 sequence is 15 residues long. Trimming left V 5 bases short and J 8 bases short, with 18 bases between. Per the germline V gene, CDR1 is SGHTA and CDR2 is FQGTGA. CDR3 in amino acids: CASSPVSGAGGELFF. Written as DNA, the CDR3 is TGTGCCAGCAGCCCCGTGTCTGGGGCTGGTGGGGAGCTGTTTTTT.

The chain employs TRBV19 and TRBJ1-5, with D possibly TRBD1 on 5 matching bases. The CDR3 is made up of 13 amino acids. V lost 4 bases and J 4 bases, leaving 8 bases between the germline ends. Germline lookup yields CDR1 LNHDA and CDR2 SQIVND (reference sequence). The CDR3 loop reads CASSNSGNQPQHF. For the CDR3, the DNA is TGTGCCAGTAGTAATTCAGGGAATCAGCCCCAGCATTTT.

The chain joins TRBV5-1 to TRBJ1-1, with D uncertain. Trimming removed 0 bases at V and 4 bases at J, with 10 bases between. Germline-derived CDR1 and CDR2 are SGHRS and YFSETQ. The CDR3 is 14 residues long. The CDR3 spells CASSLDPATTEAFF. The DNA of the CDR3 is TGCGCCAGCAGCTTGGATCCAGCCACCACTGAAGCTTTCTTT.

Here the CDR3 reads CASSVVRLAGYNEQFF. The CDR3 nucleotides read TGTGCCAGCAGCGTAGTCCGGCTAGCGGGATACAATGAGCAGTTCTTC. The gene calls are TRBV9 and TRBJ2-1; 9 positions agree with TRBD2. The CDR3 runs 16 residues. Germline V gives CDR1 SGDLS, CDR2 YYNGEE. Losses at the gene ends were 0 bases for V and 4 bases for J; bases not matched to a gene: 5.

The V call is TRBV29-1, the J call TRBJ2-5; possible D gene TRBD2, 5 bases. This CDR3 has 12 amino acids. Trimming stripped 5 bases from V and 3 bases from J, with 10 bases between. Germline V gene sequence: CDR1 SQVTM, CDR2 ANQGSEA. Written as DNA, the CDR3 is TGCAGCGTTAGGTCGGGGAAAGAGACCCAGTACTTC. Its translation is CSVRSGKETQYF.

Only one count was recorded for this clone. This chain uses TRBV10-3 with TRBJ2-1, with D possibly being TRBD1 (6 bases). CDR3 size: 18 residues. V lost 0 bases, J lost 7 bases, and 22 bases lay in between. CDR1 ENHRY and CDR2 SYGVKD come from the germline V gene. For the CDR3, the DNA is TGTGCCATCAGTGAGTCGATATCAGGCAGGGGATTGTGGAATGAGCAGTTCTTC. Its protein is CAISESISGRGLWNEQFF.

This CDR3 reads CASSSQGVAGANVLTF. The CDR3 nucleotides read TGTGCCAGCTCATCACAGGGGGTCGCTGGGGCCAACGTCCTGACTTTC. V usage is TRBV18 and J usage is TRBJ2-6; 8 bases line up with TRBD1. The trim removed 5 bases at V and 2 bases at J, leaving 5 bases unmatched. The CDR3 spans 16 residues. Germline assignment: CDR1 KGHSH and CDR2 LQKENI. Looking up the rest from reference TRBV18 and TRBJ2-6 gives the full variable domain: NAGVMQNPRHLVRRRGQEARLRCSPMKGHSHVYWYRQLPEEGLKFMVYLQKENIIDESGMPKERFSAEFPKEGPSILRIQQVVRGDSAAYFCASSSQGVAGANVLTFGAGSRLTVL.

The rearrangement links TRBV14 to TRBJ2-7, with a weak D call TRBD1 (5 bases). V lost 6 bases to trimming and J lost 3 bases, with 15 bases between them. Germline CDR1 and CDR2: SGHDN and FVKESK. The CDR3 is made up of 14 amino acids. The CDR3 loop reads CASRPMGQGYEQYF. The CDR3 region has the DNA TGTGCCAGCAGACCAATGGGGCAGGGCTACGAGCAGTACTTC.

The chain combines TRBV2 with TRBJ2-1; D tentatively fits TRBD1 or TRBD2 (5 bases each). With 7 bases removed from V and 4 bases from J, the gap between germline ends came to 17 bases. This CDR3 is 15 amino acids long. CDR1 and CDR2 (germline): SNHLY, FYNNEI. The CDR3 is CASIEGRDLYNEQFF. The CDR3 nucleotides read TGTGCCAGCATCGAAGGTAGGGACCTGTACAATGAGCAGTTCTTC. The full variable domain, with the rest looked up from reference TRBV2 and TRBJ2-1, is EPEVTQTPSHQVTQMGQEVILRCVPISNHLYFYWYRQILGQKVEFLVSFYNNEISEKSEIFDDQFSVERPDGSNFTLKIRSTKLEDSAMYFCASIEGRDLYNEQFFGPGTRLTVL.

This chain uses TRBV9 with TRBJ2-6, with D maybe TRBD2 (6 bases). V was shortened by 3 bases and J by 0 bases, with 10 bases between the two germline ends. This CDR3 contains 16 residues. In germline, CDR1 is SGDLS, CDR2 YYNGEE. CDR3 DNA: TGTGCCAGCAGCGCGGTGGGAGGCTCTGGGGCCAACGTCCTGACTTTC. Its protein is CASSAVGGSGANVLTF.

The V and J genes are TRBV5-1 and TRBJ2-7; 9 bases are shared with TRBD2. CDR3 length equals 16 residues. J gave up 3 bases and V 2 bases, and 9 bases lay outside the gene matches. CDR1 and CDR2 (germline): SGHRS, YFSETQ. CDR3 bases: TGCGCCAGCAGCTTCACTACTAGCGGGTCAGGCTACGAGCAGTACTTC. Translating gives CASSFTTSGSGYEQYF. Based on the CDR3 plus reference TRBV5-1 and TRBJ2-7, the full variable domain is KAGVTQTPRYLIKTRGQQVTLSCSPISGHRSVSWYQQTPGQGLQFLFEYFSETQRNKGNFPGRFSGRQFSNSRSEMNVSTLELGDSALYLCASSFTTSGSGYEQYFGPGTRLTVT.

The chain joins TRBV6-5 to TRBJ2-7, with 10 bases matching TRBD1. Trimming at V came to 5 bases and at J to 2 bases, leaving 6 bases not matched to a gene. The CDR3 loop spans 15 amino acids. CDR1 is MNHEY and CDR2 is SVGAGI in the germline V gene. This chain's CDR3 is CASSMTGTGAYEQYF. The CDR3 DNA reads TGTGCCAGCAGTATGACCGGGACAGGGGCCTACGAGCAGTACTTC.

The chain links TRBV28 to TRBJ2-3, with 8 nucleotides matching TRBD2. Germline V gene lookup returns CDR1 MDHEN and CDR2 SYDVKM. V shed 2 bases and J 6 bases; nucleotides not matched to a gene: 7. The CDR3 loop spans 15 amino acids. The CDR3 DNA sequence: TGTGCCAGCAGTTTAGCGGGAGGCGCCGGGGATACGCAGTATTTT. Translating gives CASSLAGGAGDTQYF.